The 5 T cell receptor beta chains below come from one sample, sequenced in a study of technical replicates of blood from a few donors (dated by TCRdb to the late 2010s). Libraries were prepared through the immunoSEQ multiplex PCR assay. TCRdb carries this immuneACCESS record with in-frame sequences only. Its versions omit some clonotypes, under half of them owing to an unresolved V gene in the studies checked, with the rest unexplained. The sample records about 61,000 clones, more than 70% of which are singletons. Clones ranked in the top ten supply approximately 5.2% of the sample. Material: PBMCs. The receptors here all came from a human donor in good health. Some clones in this sample may be carry-over from other donors' samples.

The V call is TRBV5-5, the J call TRBJ2-5; the D gene is possibly TRBD1 (6 bases). CDR1 is SGHKS and CDR2 is YYEKEE in the germline V gene (reference sequence). The CDR3 is made up of 15 amino acids. The V and J ends lost 5 bases and 3 bases respectively, with 17 bases between them. CDR3 sequence: CASRRAGTSKETQYF. The CDR3 bases are TGTGCCAGCAGACGCGCCGGGACAAGTAAAGAGACCCAGTACTTC.

The chain is built from TRBV4-3 and TRBJ2-1; D gene unclear. Trimming pared 7 bases from V and 1 base from J, leaving 8 bases between. The CDR3 loop spans 13 amino acids. From germline, CDR1 is LGHNA and CDR2 YSLEER. CDR3 sequence reads: CASMLGSYNEQFF. DNA of the CDR3: TGCGCCAGCATGCTAGGTTCCTACAATGAGCAGTTCTTC.

This chain connects TRBV4-1 to TRBJ1-2; 7 nucleotides match TRBD1. The junction had 0 bases not matched to a gene; V was cut back by 3 bases and J by 5 bases. CDR3 size: 12 residues. Germline CDR1 and CDR2: MGHRA and YSYEKL. CDR3 DNA: TGCGCCAGCAGCCAGACAGGGTATGGCTACACCTTC. Protein sequence: CASSQTGYGYTF.

This sequence joins TRBV7-6 and TRBJ2-3, with 7 bases fitting TRBD1. V trimming: 5 bases; J trimming: 5 bases; junction bases outside the gene matches: 4. The germline V gene encodes CDR1 SGHVS and CDR2 FNYEAQ. The CDR3 consists of 13 residues. In nucleotides, the CDR3 is TGTGCCAGCAGCAAAACAGGGGTAGATACGCAGTATTTT. Residues: CASSKTGVDTQYF.

J is TRBJ2-5 and V is TRBV6-5; 8 nucleotides align to TRBD1. This CDR3 comprises 15 residues. The J segment lost 6 bases and the V segment lost 6 bases, leaving 12 bases of the junction unmatched. Germline CDR1 reads MNHEY; CDR2 reads SVGAGI. CDR3 sequence (DNA): TGTGCCAGCAGCCTTGGACAGGGAGGTTGGCAGACCCAGTACTTC. It yields the protein CASSLGQGGWQTQYF.